The present entry profiles one T cell receptor (beta chain) with its context. Its specificity is not known. PCR employed 60 Vbeta and 13 Jbeta primers. Profiled with immunoSEQ multiplex PCR; TCRdb holds only in-frame clones, not every one. The table includes under 120,000 clones, 74% detected once. These data originate in a study of cytomegalovirus exposure and HLA in healthy donors. Study observations and caveats: Later analysis showed most CMV-associated TCR beta chains appearing HLA-restricted. Relative to equally common others, HLA-associated TCR beta chains showed greater clonal expansion in a later analysis.

There are 17 residues in the CDR3. The TCR was taken from a man between 45 and 60 years old in good health and CMV-seropositive. The sample was PBMCs. The chain carries TRBV21-1 and TRBJ2-7; TRBD2, the table's D call, lacks a check against the DNA. TRBV21-1 is reported as a pseudogene. This chain's CDR3 is CASSARKPRGKAYEQYF. The CDR3 nucleotides read TGTGCCAGCAGCGCCCGAAAACCCCGGGGGAAGGCCTACGAGCAGTACTTC.